Listed here are 22 T cell receptor beta chains from one sample, sequenced in a study of CD8 T cells in ankylosing spondylitis. Study conclusions and caveats: Ankylosing spondylitis blood appeared to carry a characteristic TCR beta motif of several highly homologous variants.

TCRdb called the 5' RACE reads again in MiXCR, with one record for every CDR3 protein. Altogether roughly 700,000 distinct CDR3 sequences are present, 15% to 20% being singletons, with the ten largest covering 15% to 20%. Their antigens are not known. Sequencing was carried out using blood, either unsorted or a sorted T cell fraction (not recorded which). The receptors were gathered from a male donor with ankylosing spondylitis.

V and J are TRBV29-1 and TRBJ2-1; 12 bases are a match to TRBD2. V lost 6 bases and J lost 4; bases outside the gene matches: 7. Germline V lookup: CDR1 SQVTM, CDR2 ANQGSEA. The CDR3 has 15 amino acids. The CDR3 sequence is CSVDRLAGVYNEQFF. The DNA of the CDR3 is TGCAGCGTGGACCGACTAGCGGGAGTGTACAATGAGCAGTTCTTC.

The chain is built from TRBV3-1 and TRBJ1-1; 7 nucleotides match TRBD1. This CDR3 region has 14 residues. V was clipped by 3 bases and J by 5 bases; unmatched bases: 6. In germline, CDR1 is LGHDT, CDR2 YNNKEL (reference sequence). The CDR3 sequence: CASSQETGWTEAFF. For the CDR3, the DNA is TGTGCCAGCAGCCAGGAGACAGGGTGGACTGAAGCTTTCTTT.

The V call is TRBV20-1, the J call TRBJ2-5, with 10 bases lining up with TRBD1. The CDR3 covers 15 residues. Germline values: CDR1 DFQATT, CDR2 SNEGSKA (reference sequence). V gave up 5 bases and J gave up 2 bases; unmatched junction bases: 8. The CDR3 here is CSAARTGGIQETQYF. Here the CDR3 DNA reads TGCAGTGCTGCCCGGACAGGGGGGATACAAGAGACCCAGTACTTC.

This clonotype was observed at least ten times. This chain links TRBV5-1 with TRBJ2-7, with 9 bases aligning to TRBD1. V was pared by 4 bases and J by 5 bases, with 13 bases of the junction left unmatched. There are 16 residues in the CDR3. Germline V gene sequence: CDR1 SGHRS, CDR2 YFSETQ. Here the CDR3 reads CASSASGTGYMNEQYF. The CDR3 DNA reads TGCGCCAGCAGCGCCTCCGGGACAGGGTACATGAACGAGCAGTACTTC.

In this sample, this clonotype turned up a few times. The rearrangement links TRBV29-1 to TRBJ2-1; maybe TRBD1 (6 bases). V was clipped by 6 bases and J by 4 bases, with 19 bases between them. Germline values: CDR1 SQVTM, CDR2 ANQGSEA. This CDR3 has 15 amino acids. CDR3 sequence reads: CSVVQWGLRYNEQFF. CDR3 coding DNA: TGCAGCGTGGTACAGTGGGGGCTCCGGTACAATGAGCAGTTCTTC.

The CDR3 region has the DNA TGTGCCAGCAGTTACTCGATTGTGTTAGCCAATTCACCCCTCCACTTT. Amino acid sequence: CASSYSIVLANSPLHF. The chain combines TRBV6-5 with TRBJ1-6; no reliable D call. CDR1 is MNHEY and CDR2 is SVGAGI in the germline V gene. V lost 0 bases and J lost 7, with 13 bases in between. The CDR3 spans 16 residues.

The table lists this clonotype with a few counts. The V and J genes are TRBV6-2 or TRBV6-3 and TRBJ2-7; TRBD2 might be the D (5 bases). This CDR3 spans 13 amino acids. The V gene lost 6 bases and the J gene lost 3 bases, with 12 bases spanning the gap. Germline V gene data show CDR1 as MNHEY and CDR2 as SVGEGT. In nucleotides, the CDR3 is TGTGCCAGCAGCCCTCTCGGACTCTACGAGCAGTACTTC. Encoded protein: CASSPLGLYEQYF.

This clonotype has just a few counts. The chain carries TRBV2 and TRBJ2-5; D gene uncertain. The germline V gene encodes CDR1 SNHLY and CDR2 FYNNEI. CDR3 size: 14 residues. V was trimmed by 9 bases and J by 3 bases, leaving 17 bases between them. The DNA for the CDR3 is TGTGCCAGTCATAAGAGGACCTCGGAAGAGACCCAGTACTTC. Its protein is CASHKRTSEETQYF.

The chain links TRBV6-2 or TRBV6-3 to TRBJ2-7; 10 nucleotides align to TRBD2. This CDR3 comprises 15 residues. Per germline, CDR1 MNHEY and CDR2 SVGEGT. V lost 6 bases and J lost 2; bases outside the gene matches: 7. CDR3 nucleotide sequence: TGTGCCAGCAGCGTCCTAGCGGGAGTAACCTACGAGCAGTACTTC. This codes for CASSVLAGVTYEQYF.

V usage is TRBV19 and J usage is TRBJ1-1; D gene uncertain. The germline V gene encodes CDR1 LNHDA and CDR2 SQIVND (reference sequence). The CDR3 totals 12 residues. Trimming removed 3 bases at V and 5 bases at J, with 7 bases between. The CDR3 loop is CASSMEGTEAFF. CDR3 nucleotide sequence: TGTGCCAGTAGTATGGAGGGTACTGAAGCTTTCTTT.

Only a few counts were recorded for this clonotype. In DNA, the CDR3 is TGTGCCAGCAGCAACCGGACCACTGGAAACACCATATATTTT. Translation: CASSNRTTGNTIYF. This chain links TRBV5-5 with TRBJ1-3; D remains ambiguous. V lost 4 bases to trimming and J lost 2 bases, with 10 bases between them. Germline loops: CDR1 SGHKS, CDR2 YYEKEE (reference sequence). This CDR3 contains 14 residues. The full variable domain, with the rest looked up from reference TRBV5-5 and TRBJ1-3, is DAGVTQSPTHLIKTRGQQVTLRCSPISGHKSVSWYQQVLGQGPQFIFQYYEKEERGRGNFPDRFSARQFPNYSSELNVNALLLGDSALYLCASSNRTTGNTIYFGEGSWLTVV.

This clonotype was recorded a few times. The V call is TRBV2, the J call TRBJ2-2, with TRBD2 as a possible D gene (6 bases). Trimming pared 2 bases from V and 0 bases from J, leaving 19 bases between. The germline CDR1 and CDR2 sequences are SNHLY and FYNNEI. This CDR3 is built from 19 residues. CDR3 sequence: CASSELGLTHSTNTGELFF. The CDR3 DNA follows: TGTGCCAGCAGTGAATTGGGACTTACCCACTCAACGAACACCGGGGAGCTGTTTTTT.

As to this clonotype: A read error may be the cause here, since a much bigger clone is one base away. The chain recombines TRBV4-1 with TRBJ2-7, with 14 bases identical to TRBD2. V lost 1 base to trimming and J lost 5 bases; unmatched junction nucleotides: 1. The V gene's germline CDR1 is MGHRA and CDR2 YSYEKL. The CDR3 consists of 15 residues. The CDR3 sequence is CASSQAGLAGDEQYF. In DNA, the CDR3 is TGCGCCAGCAGCCAAGCGGGACTAGCGGGAGACGAGCAGTACTTC.

The chain couples TRBV7-2 to TRBJ2-3; 10 nucleotides agree with TRBD2. The germline V gene has CDR1 SGHTA and CDR2 FQGNSA. After removal of 6 bases from V and 2 bases from J, the junction contained 8 bases not matched to a gene. The CDR3 runs to 16 residues. The CDR3 DNA reads as TGTGCCAGCAGGAAAAGGAGCGGGAGGGCCACAGATACGCAGTATTTT. Translating gives CASRKRSGRATDTQYF.

The V call is TRBV12-3 or TRBV12-4, the J call TRBJ1-1; 7 positions agree with TRBD1. V dropped 2 bases and J dropped 4; count of bases not matched to a gene: 16. The CDR3 is 18 residues long. The CDR3 nucleotides are TGTGCCAGCAGTTTACGCGATCCGGCCAGGGGGTCCGGCACTGAAGCTTTCTTT. It translates to CASSLRDPARGSGTEAFF.

CDR3 DNA: TGTGCCAGCAGCTTATATGGGGGAGCTAGCACAGATACGCAGTATTTT. Translated: CASSLYGGASTDTQYF. This chain uses TRBV13 with TRBJ2-3; D tentatively fits TRBD1 or TRBD2 (5 bases each). CDR1 PRHDT and CDR2 FYEKMQ come from the germline V gene (reference sequence). Trimming took off 2 bases at V and 0 bases at J, with 12 bases between the two ends. The CDR3 extends over 16 amino acids. The complete variable domain, with remaining parts taken from reference TRBV13 and TRBJ2-3, reads AAGVIQSPRHLIKEKRETATLKCYPIPRHDTVYWYQQGPGQDPQFLISFYEKMQSDKGSIPDRFSAQQFSDYHSELNMSSLELGDSALYFCASSLYGGASTDTQYFGPGTRLTVL.

This clonotype was found many times. The rearrangement uses TRBV2 and TRBJ1-5, with 7 bases fitting TRBD1. The CDR3 is made up of 13 amino acids. Losses at the gene ends were 6 bases for V and 5 bases for J; bases not matched to a gene: 4. Germline V lookup: CDR1 SNHLY, CDR2 FYNNEI. CDR3 sequence: CASRGTDYQPQHF. CDR3 nucleotide sequence: TGTGCCAGCAGAGGGACAGATTATCAGCCCCAGCATTTT.

This clonotype is a singleton in its sample. The chain couples TRBV4-1 to TRBJ1-3, with D hard to call. V lost 2 bases and J lost 1, with 15 bases in between. The CDR3 is 17 amino acids. Germline CDR1 is MGHRA and CDR2 is YSYEKL. CDR3 DNA sequence: TGCGCCAGCAGCCAACTTGCGGGGTCTATATCTGGAAACACCATATATTTT. Translating gives CASSQLAGSISGNTIYF.

This clonotype came up many times. The chain is built from TRBV12-3 or TRBV12-4 and TRBJ1-1; D remains unclear. Trimming shortened V by 2 bases and J by 5 bases, and 12 bases separated the two germline ends. The CDR3 consists of 14 residues. CDR3 protein: CASSLNSGETEAFF. DNA of the CDR3: TGTGCCAGCAGTTTAAACAGTGGGGAGACTGAAGCTTTCTTT.

This sequence joins TRBV7-9 and TRBJ2-3; D remains ambiguous. CDR1 and CDR2 from the germline V gene are SEHNR and FQNEAQ (reference sequence). Trimming shortened V by 4 bases and J by 5 bases, and 19 bases separated the two germline ends. CDR3 length: 16 residues. The CDR3 bases are TGTGCCAGCAGCTCGCCGAGGAAGGGCGAAGTAGATACGCAGTATTTT. It codes for CASSSPRKGEVDTQYF.

The rearrangement uses TRBV20-1 and TRBJ2-7; no clear D. Germline V gene sequence: CDR1 DFQATT, CDR2 SNEGSKA (reference sequence). Trimming took off 0 bases at V and 2 bases at J, with 14 bases between the two ends. The CDR3 consists of 15 residues. CDR3 residues: CSARDPIGAPYEQYF. The CDR3 DNA is TGCAGTGCTAGAGATCCTATAGGTGCCCCCTACGAGCAGTACTTC.

This chain joins TRBV12-3 or TRBV12-4 and TRBJ2-7; weak D call: TRBD1 (5 bases). The germline V and J ends were trimmed by 4 bases and 3 bases, with 16 bases remaining between them. This CDR3 contains 15 residues. In DNA form, the CDR3 reads TGTGCCAGCAGTTGGAGTGACAGAGTAGGCTACGAGCAGTACTTC. Amino acids: CASSWSDRVGYEQYF.